This TCR beta chain was sequenced in a study of T-cell reconstitution after alpha-beta-depleted transplantation in children. For TCRbeta, the library was prepared with unique molecular identifiers. From the PCR reads, TCRdb called clonotypes with MiXCR, one entry per CDR3 protein. The data contain roughly 790,000 distinct CDR3 sequences, around 17% of them singletons. This CDR3 contains 15 residues. From germline, CDR1 is KGHSH and CDR2 LQKENI. V shed 4 bases and J 2 bases; nucleotides not matched to a gene: 8. Only a few counts were recorded for this clonotype. The antigen is undetermined. Whole-study findings and limits: Reportedly, only several hundred clones from non-depleted graft cells drove alpha-beta T-cell counts at about two months. T-cell counts and diversity at one year following transplant were attributed mainly to newly produced T cells. Surviving recipient T cells and thymic progenitors accounted for the high day-60 TCRbeta diversity observed in some patients.

The sample was PBMCs, mostly from graft donor cells, taken 360 days after TCRalphabeta/CD19-depleted stem cell transplant. The TCR sequence derives from a male patient aged 10 to 17 who had a stem cell transplant for acute lymphoblastic leukemia, so the T cells may come from the graft donor. V is TRBV18 and J is TRBJ2-7, with 7 positions matching TRBD1. The CDR3 DNA reads TGTGCCAGCTCACTTCAGGGACAGTGGACCTACGAGCAGTACTTC. Amino acids: CASSLQGQWTYEQYF. Full variable domain (missing parts from reference TRBV18 and TRBJ2-7): NAGVMQNPRHLVRRRGQEARLRCSPMKGHSHVYWYRQLPEEGLKFMVYLQKENIIDESGMPKERFSAEFPKEGPSILRIQQVVRGDSAAYFCASSLQGQWTYEQYFGPGTRLTVT.